These 25 T cell receptor beta chains were all obtained from the same sample, sequenced in a study of blood T cell repertoires in COVID-19. Profiling relied on immunoSEQ multiplex PCR, and the TCRdb table lists in-frame clones only, not all of them. The sample has under 150,000 clones, 85% seen once; the top ten hold 6.2%. The sequenced sample consisted of PBMCs or T cells enriched from blood (not recorded which). The receptors originated from a woman aged 35 to 49 who had recovered from COVID-19.

J is TRBJ1-2 and V is TRBV19, with a tentative D call TRBD1 (5 bases). Germline CDR1 LNHDA, CDR2 SQIVND (reference sequence). The CDR3 runs 15 residues. The ends were cut back, 4 bases at V and 6 bases at J, with 18 bases in the middle. CDR3 nucleotide sequence: TGTGCCAGTAGTACTCAGGGTGGGGTAATTGATGGCTACACCTTC. This gives the protein CASSTQGGVIDGYTF. The variable domain in full, with the rest retrieved from reference TRBV19 and TRBJ1-2, is DGGITQSPKYLFRKEGQNVTLSCEQNLNHDAMYWYRQDPGQGLRLIYYSQIVNDFQKGDIAEGYSVSREKKESFPLTVTSAQKNPTAFYLCASSTQGGVIDGYTFGSGTRLTVV.

This chain links TRBV7-6 with TRBJ2-3, with D unclear. Trimming shortened V by 4 bases and J by 4 bases, and 18 bases separated the two germline ends. The CDR3 totals 16 residues. CDR1 is SGHVS and CDR2 is FNYEAQ in the germline V gene. For the CDR3, the DNA is TGTGCCAGCAGCTCTCGAGACGGAGAAAAGGCAGATACGCAGTATTTT. Amino acids: CASSSRDGEKADTQYF.

The chain links TRBV21-1 to TRBJ2-1; the D call of TRBD2 is as the table states it, not checked on the DNA. TRBV21-1 is given as a pseudogene. The CDR3 runs 16 residues. The chain's CDR3 is CASSKDEGTLDNEQFF. The CDR3 bases are TGTGCCAGCAGCAAAGATGAGGGCACTCTCGACAATGAGCAGTTCTTC.

This clone was detected only once. The chain uses TRBV27 and TRBJ2-5; D is perhaps TRBD2 (6 bases). V was shortened by 1 base and J by 14 bases, with 11 bases between the two germline ends. CDR1 is MNHEY and CDR2 is SMNVEV in the germline V gene (reference sequence). This CDR3 has 11 residues. The CDR3 coding sequence is TGTGCCAGCAGTTTATTCGGGAGTCTCTACTTC. This translates into CASSLFGSLYF.

On this clone itself: One end of the junction varies from germline; a read error may be responsible. This chain joins TRBV29-1 and TRBJ1-2; D might be TRBD1 (5 bases). The germline V gene encodes CDR1 SQVTM and CDR2 ANQGSEA. There are 12 residues in the CDR3. CDR3 in DNA: TGCAGCGTTCAAGAAGGGGTGGAAGGCTACACCTTC. Amino acid sequence: CSVQEGVEGYTF.

CDR3 in DNA: TGTGCCAGTAGTATAGATGCACGACAGGGGTATCAGGGCTACACCTTC. Translation: CASSIDARQGYQGYTF. The rearrangement joins TRBV19 to TRBJ1-2, with 8 bases matching TRBD1. CDR3 length: 16 amino acids. V dropped 0 bases and J dropped 8; count of bases not matched to a gene: 11. In germline, CDR1 is LNHDA, CDR2 SQIVND (reference sequence).

Here the CDR3 reads CASSTGVGENTEAFF. For the CDR3, the DNA is TGTGCCAGCAGCACAGGGGTAGGGGAGAACACTGAAGCTTTCTTT. This sequence joins TRBV4-2 and TRBJ1-1; 7 nucleotides line up with TRBD1. The CDR3 loop spans 15 amino acids. The V gene end was trimmed by 5 bases and the J gene end by 1 base; junction bases not matched to a gene: 7. Germline V CDR1 and CDR2: LGHNA, YNFKEQ.

The V call is TRBV7-8, the J call TRBJ2-3, with 11 bases aligning to TRBD2. The ends lost 6 bases at V and 1 base at J; junction bases unmatched: 3. The CDR3 contains 15 residues. Germline V gene sequence: CDR1 SGHVS, CDR2 FQNEAQ. CDR3 amino acids: CASRFSGGGTDTQYF. DNA for the CDR3: TGTGCCAGCAGATTTAGCGGGGGGGGCACAGATACGCAGTATTTT.

This chain connects TRBV5-4 to TRBJ2-1; TRBD1 matches 12 bases. The trim removed 0 bases at V and 5 bases at J, leaving 3 bases unmatched. The V gene's germline CDR1 is SGHNT and CDR2 YYREEE (reference sequence). There are 16 residues in the CDR3. CDR3 DNA: TGTGCCAGCAGCTTGGAGGGACAGGGGGCTCACAATGAGCAGTTCTTC. This codes for CASSLEGQGAHNEQFF.

V and J are TRBV29-1 and TRBJ2-7; 9 bases agree with TRBD1. There are 13 residues in the CDR3. The trim removed 4 bases at V and 7 bases at J, leaving 8 bases unmatched. Germline V lookup: CDR1 SQVTM, CDR2 ANQGSEA. The CDR3 nucleotides read TGCAGCGTTGTAGGGGACAGGGATTGGGAGCAGTACTTC. Translating it yields CSVVGDRDWEQYF.

The rearrangement links TRBV4-1 to TRBJ2-7; D unclear. Germline V gene sequence: CDR1 MGHRA, CDR2 YSYEKL. There are 12 residues in the CDR3. The V and J ends lost 1 base and 5 bases respectively, with 6 bases between them. CDR3 sequence reads: CASSQAPDEQYF. CDR3 nucleotides: TGCGCCAGCAGCCAAGCGCCAGACGAGCAGTACTTC.

This sequence joins TRBV30 and TRBJ1-2; D possibly corresponds to TRBD1 (6 bases). CDR3 size: 12 residues. Germline values: CDR1 GTSNPN, CDR2 SVGIG (reference sequence). Trimming stripped 2 bases from V and 2 bases from J, with 6 bases between. The CDR3: CAWSTGNYGYTF. CDR3 nucleotides: TGTGCCTGGAGTACAGGGAACTATGGCTACACCTTC.

J is TRBJ2-2 and V is TRBV4-1; 7 positions match TRBD1. In germline, CDR1 is MGHRA, CDR2 YSYEKL. Germline trimming cut 6 bases from V and 3 bases from J; bases unmatched to any gene: 7. The CDR3 is 15 amino acids. CDR3 nucleotide sequence: TGCGCCAGCAGGATAGGGGGCTGGGACACCGGGGAGCTGTTTTTT. Amino acids: CASRIGGWDTGELFF.

CDR3 amino acids: CASSPYRYREYEQYF. CDR3 in DNA: TGTGCCAGCAGCCCCTATAGGTACAGGGAATACGAGCAGTACTTC. The chain links TRBV5-8 to TRBJ2-7; possible D gene TRBD1, 6 bases. Trimming pared 4 bases from V and 4 bases from J, leaving 18 bases between. CDR1 is SGHTS, CDR2 YDEGEE, per germline. The CDR3 spans 15 residues. The full variable domain, completed using reference TRBV5-8 and TRBJ2-7, is EAGVTQSPTHLIKTRGQQATLRCSPISGHTSVYWYQQALGLGLQFLLWYDEGEERNRGNFPPRFSGRQFPNYSSELNVNALELEDSALYLCASSPYRYREYEQYFGPGTRLTVT.

This chain joins TRBV28 and TRBJ2-2; D call uncertain. The CDR3 contains 13 residues. Germline V gene sequence: CDR1 MDHEN, CDR2 SYDVKM. V lost 3 bases, J lost 1 base, and 3 bases lay in between. The chain's CDR3 is CASSFQNTGELFF. CDR3 nucleotide sequence: TGTGCCAGCAGTTTTCAGAACACCGGGGAGCTGTTTTTT.

The chain joins TRBV10-3 to TRBJ2-1; D gene uncertain. This CDR3 spans 15 amino acids. Germline-derived CDR1 and CDR2 are ENHRY and SYGVKD. The ends were cut back, 7 bases at V and 0 bases at J, with 13 bases in the middle. The CDR3 coding sequence is TGTGCCATCAAAAACTCCTTGAGCTCCTACAATGAGCAGTTCTTC. Translation gives CAIKNSLSSYNEQFF.

V is TRBV19 and J is TRBJ1-2; 10 nucleotides line up with TRBD1. The V segment lost 1 base and the J segment 3 bases; nucleotides outside the gene matches: 5. The CDR3 has 16 amino acids. Germline CDR1 is LNHDA and CDR2 is SQIVND (reference sequence). CDR3 coding DNA: TGTGCCAGTAGTATAGCCGGGACAGGGGACGACTATGGCTACACCTTC. Residues: CASSIAGTGDDYGYTF.

The CDR3 DNA reads TGTGCCAGCAGCAAAGAGGGGGACGTACAGCCTGAGAGCGGCCTTATCCCCCGCACAGATACGCAGTATTTT. This encodes CASSKEGDVQPESGLIPRTDTQYF. This chain joins TRBV21-1 and TRBJ2-3; the table assigns TRBD1, which was not confirmed against the DNA. TRBV21-1 is deemed a pseudogene. This CDR3 has 24 residues.

This clone has just one count. This chain uses TRBV27 with TRBJ1-2, with D perhaps matching TRBD1 (6 bases). This CDR3 spans 11 amino acids. Germline assignment: CDR1 MNHEY and CDR2 SMNVEV (reference sequence). CDR3 amino acids: CASRGSYGYTF. The CDR3 DNA reads TGTGCTTCCAGGGGCAGCTATGGCTACACCTTC.

This clone was detected once. The chain has TRBV28 and TRBJ1-2; 9 bases match TRBD1. The CDR3 consists of 14 residues. Germline assignment: CDR1 MDHEN and CDR2 SYDVKM. V dropped 6 bases and J dropped 6; count of bases not matched to a gene: 8. The CDR3 bases are TGTGCCAGCAGGGCCGTAACAGGGGGCAATGGCTACACCTTC. This translates into CASRAVTGGNGYTF.

The chain combines TRBV10-3 with TRBJ2-3, with D tentatively TRBD2 (6 bases). The V and J ends lost 10 bases and 0 bases respectively, with 14 bases between them. The germline CDR1 and CDR2 sequences are ENHRY and SYGVKD. This CDR3 spans 14 amino acids. The CDR3 DNA reads TGTGCCAGCCAAAGCGGGTATAGCACAGATACGCAGTATTTT. It yields the protein CASQSGYSTDTQYF.

This sequence joins TRBV18 and TRBJ1-4; D possibly corresponds to TRBD1 (5 bases). The germline gives CDR1 KGHSH, CDR2 LQKENI. Trimming stripped 3 bases from V and 0 bases from J, with 23 bases between. The CDR3 has 20 residues. CDR3 loop: CASSPRDFFQHTATNEKLFF. The CDR3 nucleotides are TGTGCCAGCTCACCGCGGGACTTCTTCCAACATACAGCAACTAATGAAAAACTGTTTTTT. Supplemented by reference TRBV18 and TRBJ1-4, the full variable domain reads NAGVMQNPRHLVRRRGQEARLRCSPMKGHSHVYWYRQLPEEGLKFMVYLQKENIIDESGMPKERFSAEFPKEGPSILRIQQVVRGDSAAYFCASSPRDFFQHTATNEKLFFGSGTQLSVL.

This clone was observed a single time. The chain employs TRBV2 and TRBJ2-5; TRBD2 aligns across 9 bases. CDR1 is SNHLY and CDR2 is FYNNEI in the germline V gene. CDR3 size: 14 residues. J lost 4 bases, V lost 6 bases, and 6 bases had no gene match. This chain's CDR3 is CASRASGARETQYF. The CDR3 DNA is TGTGCCAGCAGGGCTAGCGGGGCCCGAGAGACCCAGTACTTC.

This chain uses TRBV7-8 with TRBJ2-7, with TRBD1 matching over 7 bases. The V gene's germline CDR1 is SGHVS and CDR2 FQNEAQ. The CDR3 extends over 15 amino acids. With 5 bases clipped from V and 0 bases from J, the junction kept 7 bases outside the gene matches. This chain's CDR3 is CASSLQGQFSYEQYF. DNA of the CDR3: TGTGCCAGCAGCCTACAGGGACAGTTCTCCTACGAGCAGTACTTC.

This clone has only one observation. J is TRBJ1-6 and V is TRBV16, with D unclear. Trimming removed 6 bases at V and 2 bases at J, with 14 bases between. CDR1 is KGHSY, CDR2 FQNENV, per germline. The CDR3 extends over 16 amino acids. The CDR3: CASRIGGMPYNSPLHF. CDR3 DNA sequence: TGTGCCAGCAGAATAGGAGGGATGCCCTATAATTCACCCCTCCACTTT.